The entry below gives a single T cell receptor (beta chain) sequence along with its context. The antigen remains unidentified. The data originate from a study of type 1 and type 2 diabetes patients. The study's findings and limits: Some expanded clones seen only in T1D might occur in additional T2D or control samples. Both CD4+ and CD8+ type 2 diabetes repertoires showed significantly higher diversity than type 1. Age and gender were not matched between study groups.

All diabetic donors were classified as either type 1 or type 2 diabetes. V lost 6 bases to trimming and J lost 5 bases; unmatched junction nucleotides: 4. The CDR3 extends over 14 amino acids. Germline assignment: CDR1 MDHEN and CDR2 SYDVKM. Amplification started from genomic DNA. A primer set of 30 forward and 13 reverse primers amplified the CDR3. TCRdb reanalysed the multiplex PCR reads using MiXCR and keeps one entry per CDR3 protein. This table has more than 250,000 distinct CDR3 sequences, around 47% appearing once. J is TRBJ2-2 and V is TRBV28; TRBD1 agrees at 9 bases. The sequence derives from a man younger than 35 with type 2 diabetes. What was sequenced was peripheral blood mononuclear cells (PBMCs). CDR3 nucleotides: TGTGCCAGCAGCGGGACAGGGTGGACCGGGGAGCTGTTTTTT. Amino acid sequence: CASSGTGWTGELFF.